A selection of T cell receptor beta chains follows, all from one sample in a study of molecular identifiers for immune sequencing clone quantification. From the PCR reads, TCRdb called clonotypes with MiXCR, one entry per CDR3 protein. The sample contains around 300,000 distinct CDR3 sequences, roughly a quarter of which appear only once. Sequencing input: naive CD8+ T cells from blood, with Jurkat cell RNA spiked in. These receptor sequences come from a human donor in good health. Some libraries in this study had Jurkat cell RNA spiked in. The CDR3 runs from the conserved cysteine through the conserved F or W. The D gene is left open where the match is weak. Some rows mark clone size as missing; the rest say once, few, many or name a class of expanded clone.

cdr3_aa: CATRTGLAPLDEQFF
cdr3_nt: TGTGCCACCCGTACCGGACTAGCGCCGTTGGATGAGCAGTTCTTC
j_call: TRBJ2-1
cdr3_length: 15
d_call: TRBD2
clone_size: NA
v_call: TRBV15

cdr3_aa: CASRLAGGVETQYF
cdr3_nt: TGTGCCAGCAGACTAGCGGGGGGCGTCGAGACCCAGTACTTC
j_call: TRBJ2-5
cdr3_length: 14
d_call: TRBD2
clone_size: NA
v_call: TRBV27

cdr3_aa: CASSPAFTSNQPQHF
cdr3_nt: TGCGCCAGCAGCCCAGCGTTCACAAGCAATCAGCCCCAGCATTTT
j_call: TRBJ1-5
cdr3_length: 15
d_call: NA
clone_size: many
v_call: TRBV4-1

cdr3_aa: CASSGQGLYEQFF
cdr3_nt: TGTGCCAGCAGTGGACAGGGTTTGTATGAGCAGTTCTTC
j_call: TRBJ2-1
cdr3_length: 13
d_call: TRBD1
clone_size: few
v_call: TRBV13

cdr3_aa: CASSANSGGYEQYF
cdr3_nt: TGTGCCAGCAGCGCTAACTCCGGGGGCTACGAGCAGTACTTC
j_call: TRBJ2-7
cdr3_length: 14
d_call: NA
clone_size: NA
v_call: TRBV11-2

cdr3_aa: CASSQDPRQGDTQYF
cdr3_nt: TGCGCCAGCAGCCAAGATCCGCGACAGGGCGATACGCAGTATTTT
j_call: TRBJ2-3
cdr3_length: 15
d_call: TRBD1
clone_size: many
v_call: TRBV4-3

cdr3_aa: CASSPPTGEQYF
cdr3_nt: TGTGCCAGCAGCCCACCCACGGGGGAGCAGTACTTC
j_call: TRBJ2-7
cdr3_length: 12
d_call: NA
clone_size: many
v_call: TRBV6-5

cdr3_aa: CVSSSGPGIYEQYF
cdr3_nt: TGTGTCAGCAGTTCGGGGCCCGGCATCTACGAGCAGTACTTC
j_call: TRBJ2-7
cdr3_length: 14
d_call: NA
clone_size: once
v_call: TRBV27

cdr3_aa: CASSLGEGGAATDTQYF
cdr3_nt: TGTGCCAGCAGCTTAGGAGAAGGGGGTGCTGCCACAGATACGCAGTATTTT
j_call: TRBJ2-3
cdr3_length: 17
d_call: NA
clone_size: few
v_call: TRBV7-9

cdr3_aa: CASSSTSASENIQYF
cdr3_nt: TGTGCCAGCAGCTCGACTAGCGCATCGGAAAACATTCAGTACTTC
j_call: TRBJ2-4
cdr3_length: 15
d_call: TRBD2
clone_size: few
v_call: TRBV13

cdr3_aa: CASSPRTGKFADTQYF
cdr3_nt: TGTGCCAGCAGTCCGAGGACGGGAAAATTCGCAGATACGCAGTATTTT
j_call: TRBJ2-3
cdr3_length: 16
d_call: NA
clone_size: few
v_call: TRBV7-9

cdr3_aa: CASSLERGGDTGELFF
cdr3_nt: TGCGCCAGCAGCTTGGAGCGGGGGGGCGACACCGGGGAGCTGTTTTTT
j_call: TRBJ2-2
cdr3_length: 16
d_call: TRBD2
clone_size: many
v_call: TRBV5-1

cdr3_aa: CASSQDRTGSQPQHF
cdr3_nt: TGCGCCAGCAGCCAAGATAGGACAGGGAGTCAGCCCCAGCATTTT
j_call: TRBJ1-5
cdr3_length: 15
d_call: TRBD1
clone_size: NA
v_call: TRBV4-3

cdr3_aa: CASSLWPPTHNEQFF
cdr3_nt: TGTGCCAGCAGCTTATGGCCTCCAACCCACAATGAGCAGTTCTTC
j_call: TRBJ2-1
cdr3_length: 15
d_call: NA
clone_size: few
v_call: TRBV11-2

cdr3_aa: CASSQTPDSSSYEQYF
cdr3_nt: TGTGCCAGCAGTCAAACGCCGGACAGTAGCTCCTACGAGCAGTACTTC
j_call: TRBJ2-7
cdr3_length: 16
d_call: NA
clone_size: few
v_call: TRBV27

cdr3_aa: CASSQDPGEQETQYF
cdr3_nt: TGTGCCAGCAGCCAAGACCCGGGGGAGCAAGAGACCCAGTACTTC
j_call: TRBJ2-5
cdr3_length: 15
d_call: NA
clone_size: NA
v_call: TRBV3-1

cdr3_aa: CSVESQKETQYF
cdr3_nt: TGCAGCGTTGAGTCCCAGAAAGAGACCCAGTACTTC
j_call: TRBJ2-5
cdr3_length: 12
d_call: NA
clone_size: many
v_call: TRBV29-1

cdr3_aa: CSGRASWTSQETQYF
cdr3_nt: TGCAGTGGCAGAGCGTCGTGGACTAGTCAAGAGACCCAGTACTTC
j_call: TRBJ2-5
cdr3_length: 15
d_call: TRBD2
clone_size: few
v_call: TRBV20-1

cdr3_aa: CASSLRSGNTIYF
cdr3_nt: TGTGCCAGCAGCTTAAGATCTGGAAACACCATATATTTT
j_call: TRBJ1-3
cdr3_length: 13
d_call: NA
clone_size: NA
v_call: TRBV13

cdr3_aa: CASSFPAGAAYEQYF
cdr3_nt: TGTGCCAGCAGTTTCCCAGCGGGGGCCGCCTACGAGCAGTACTTC
j_call: TRBJ2-7
cdr3_length: 15
d_call: TRBD2
clone_size: NA
v_call: TRBV28

cdr3_aa: CASSTWTGGTEAFF
cdr3_nt: TGTGCCAGCAGTACCTGGACAGGGGGGACTGAAGCTTTCTTT
j_call: TRBJ1-1
cdr3_length: 14
d_call: TRBD1
clone_size: few
v_call: TRBV6-2/TRBV6-3

cdr3_aa: CASSQSGGRSREHADFTDTQYF
cdr3_nt: TGCGCCAGCAGTCAATCGGGCGGCAGATCAAGGGAACACGCGGACTTCACAGATACGCAGTATTTT
j_call: TRBJ2-3
cdr3_length: 22
d_call: NA
clone_size: NA
v_call: TRBV23-1

cdr3_aa: CASSQTGTGGFSGANVLTF
cdr3_nt: TGTGCCAGCAGTCAAACCGGGACAGGGGGTTTCTCTGGGGCCAACGTCCTGACTTTC
j_call: TRBJ2-6
cdr3_length: 19
d_call: TRBD1
clone_size: NA
v_call: TRBV12-3/TRBV12-4

cdr3_aa: CASSQEGTPSYEQYF
cdr3_nt: TGCGCCAGCAGCCAAGAGGGGACGCCATCCTACGAGCAGTACTTC
j_call: TRBJ2-7
cdr3_length: 15
d_call: NA
clone_size: NA
v_call: TRBV4-3

cdr3_aa: CASSFRTGAGYTF
cdr3_nt: TGTGCCAGCAGCTTCCGGACAGGGGCCGGCTACACCTTC
j_call: TRBJ1-2
cdr3_length: 13
d_call: TRBD1
clone_size: NA
v_call: TRBV14

cdr3_aa: CAWSVRGPPAFEQYF
cdr3_nt: TGTGCCTGGAGTGTCCGCGGGCCCCCGGCTTTTGAGCAGTACTTC
j_call: TRBJ2-7
cdr3_length: 15
d_call: NA
clone_size: NA
v_call: TRBV30

cdr3_aa: CASSPNGRLAEQYF
cdr3_nt: TGTGCCAGCAGCCCCAATGGCAGGTTAGCCGAGCAGTACTTC
j_call: TRBJ2-7
cdr3_length: 14
d_call: NA
clone_size: many
v_call: TRBV5-8

cdr3_aa: CARSLVLVACGLDQPQHF
cdr3_nt: TGTGCCAGAAGCTTGGTTTTGGTTGCCTGCGGGTTGGATCAGCCCCAGCATTTT
j_call: TRBJ1-5
cdr3_length: 18
d_call: NA
clone_size: NA
v_call: TRBV5-3

cdr3_aa: CASRIERGTEAFF
cdr3_nt: TGTGCCAGCAGAATCGAAAGGGGAACTGAAGCTTTCTTT
j_call: TRBJ1-1
cdr3_length: 13
d_call: NA
clone_size: many
v_call: TRBV6-2/TRBV6-3

cdr3_aa: CASSFGQGNTEAFF
cdr3_nt: TGTGCCAGCAGCTTCGGACAGGGAAACACTGAAGCTTTCTTT
j_call: TRBJ1-1
cdr3_length: 14
d_call: TRBD1
clone_size: NA
v_call: TRBV7-9

cdr3_aa: CASTGTGSGELFF
cdr3_nt: TGTGCCAGTACCGGGACAGGTTCTGGGGAGCTGTTTTTT
j_call: TRBJ2-2
cdr3_length: 13
d_call: TRBD1
clone_size: NA
v_call: TRBV27

cdr3_aa: CASTLRGTLRDEKLFF
cdr3_nt: TGTGCCAGCACGCTCAGGGGGACTCTGCGAGATGAAAAACTGTTTTTT
j_call: TRBJ1-4
cdr3_length: 16
d_call: TRBD1
clone_size: few
v_call: TRBV2

cdr3_aa: CASSPGPVNEQFF
cdr3_nt: TGTGCCAGCAGTCCCGGACCTGTCAATGAGCAGTTCTTC
j_call: TRBJ2-1
cdr3_length: 13
d_call: NA
clone_size: NA
v_call: TRBV27

cdr3_aa: CASSQGHRGDYEQYF
cdr3_nt: TGCGCCAGCAGCCAAGGGCACAGGGGGGACTACGAGCAGTACTTC
j_call: TRBJ2-7
cdr3_length: 15
d_call: TRBD1
clone_size: NA
v_call: TRBV4-1

cdr3_aa: CARSLGLAVADTQYF
cdr3_nt: TGTGCCCGCAGCTTAGGACTAGCGGTGGCAGATACGCAGTATTTT
j_call: TRBJ2-3
cdr3_length: 15
d_call: TRBD2
clone_size: few
v_call: TRBV7-9

cdr3_aa: CASSPNGHFYDEQYF
cdr3_nt: TGTGCCAGCAGCCCTAATGGACATTTTTACGACGAGCAGTACTTC
j_call: TRBJ2-7
cdr3_length: 15
d_call: NA
clone_size: many
v_call: TRBV28

cdr3_aa: CSARVPHNSYAQYF
cdr3_nt: TGCAGTGCTAGAGTACCGCACAACTCCTACGCGCAGTACTTC
j_call: TRBJ2-7
cdr3_length: 14
d_call: NA
clone_size: NA
v_call: TRBV20-1

cdr3_aa: CASGRTFQGTQYF
cdr3_nt: TGTGCCAGCGGACGGACTTTTCAAGGGACCCAGTACTTC
j_call: TRBJ2-5
cdr3_length: 13
d_call: NA
clone_size: NA
v_call: TRBV7-7

cdr3_aa: CASNPWSNQPQHF
cdr3_nt: TGTGCCAGCAATCCGTGGAGTAATCAGCCCCAGCATTTT
j_call: TRBJ1-5
cdr3_length: 13
d_call: NA
clone_size: many
v_call: TRBV6-2/TRBV6-3

cdr3_aa: CSASRQGTYNSPLHF
cdr3_nt: TGCAGTGCTAGTCGACAGGGAACCTATAATTCACCCCTCCACTTT
j_call: TRBJ1-6
cdr3_length: 15
d_call: TRBD1
clone_size: few
v_call: TRBV20-1

cdr3_aa: CASSPWTGTNTEASF
cdr3_nt: TGTGCCAGCAGCCCTTGGACAGGGACGAACACTGAAGCTTCCTTT
j_call: TRBJ1-1
cdr3_length: 15
d_call: TRBD1
clone_size: NA
v_call: TRBV9

cdr3_aa: CASSLEQGGYTEAFF
cdr3_nt: TGTGCCAGCAGCTTAGAGCAGGGCGGATACACTGAAGCTTTCTTT
j_call: TRBJ1-1
cdr3_length: 15
d_call: NA
clone_size: NA
v_call: TRBV7-8

cdr3_aa: CSARGSLERTAGEKLFF
cdr3_nt: TGCAGTGCTAGAGGGTCCCTTGAGAGGACAGCCGGTGAAAAACTGTTTTTT
j_call: TRBJ1-4
cdr3_length: 17
d_call: NA
clone_size: many
v_call: TRBV20-1

cdr3_aa: CASSLLPGLAGASGETQYF
cdr3_nt: TGCGCCAGCAGCCTCCTACCGGGACTAGCGGGAGCGTCAGGAGAGACCCAGTACTTC
j_call: TRBJ2-5
cdr3_length: 19
d_call: TRBD2
clone_size: few
v_call: TRBV4-1